The 17 T cell receptor beta chains below all came from one sample that was sequenced in a study of Graves' ophthalmopathy and Graves' hyperthyroidism (dated by TCRdb to the late 2010s). Sequencer: Illumina HiSeq 2000. For repertoire sequencing, TCR beta CDR3 regions were amplified from RNA transcripts. The first round was an RT-PCR using HTBI primers with the Qiagen OneStep RT-PCR kit, and this first round was followed by a second-round multiplex PCR, then size selection and purification. TCRdb ran its own pipeline on the public reads, namely fastp trimming at Q25 and MiXCR clone calling, and kept in-frame beta chains. Every distinct CDR3 protein forms one entry, paired with its most common genes and DNA. The sample records 350,000 or so distinct CDR3 sequences, about a sixth of which are singletons. The top ten clonotypes cover more than 9% of the sample. The sample taken for sequencing was peripheral blood. These receptors originate from an adult man with Graves' ophthalmopathy.

This clonotype was seen many times. The chain joins TRBV11-1 to TRBJ2-5; 10 bases are a match to TRBD1. The CDR3 runs to 15 residues. J was trimmed by 4 bases and V by 5 bases; bases with no gene match: 7. Germline CDR1 is SGHAT and CDR2 is FQDESV (reference sequence). CDR3 sequence: CASSPRQGAVETQYF. In DNA form, the CDR3 reads TGTGCCAGCAGCCCTCGACAGGGGGCTGTAGAGACCCAGTACTTC.

This clonotype was detected ten times or more. The chain links TRBV6-6 to TRBJ1-6; D gene unclear. CDR3 length: 13 amino acids. Germline CDR1 reads MNHNY; CDR2 reads SVGAGI (reference sequence). The V and J ends lost 2 bases and 10 bases respectively, with 9 bases between them. The CDR3, as DNA: TGTGCCAGCAGTTACGCCGACGGCTCACCCCTCCACTTT. Translated, it gives CASSYADGSPLHF.

The table lists this clonotype with many counts. This rearrangement joins TRBV4-3 to TRBJ1-3; D is possibly TRBD1 (5 bases). CDR3 length: 16 amino acids. V lost 0 bases and J 4 bases, leaving 13 bases between the germline ends. CDR1 and CDR2 from the germline V gene are LGHNA and YSLEER. The CDR3, as DNA: TGCGCCAGCAGCCAAGAGGTTGGGGGTTACGGAAACACCATATATTTT. Translating it yields CASSQEVGGYGNTIYF.

The chain couples TRBV20-1 to TRBJ1-5; D remains unclear. This CDR3 contains 11 residues. Trimming took 3 bases from V and 5 from J, leaving 5 bases between them. CDR1 and CDR2 from the germline V gene are DFQATT and SNEGSKA (reference sequence). This CDR3 reads CSASDDQPQHF. The CDR3 bases are TGCAGTGCTAGTGATGATCAGCCCCAGCATTTT.

The rearrangement joins TRBV11-2 to TRBJ2-7; D gene unclear. Germline-derived CDR1 and CDR2 are SGHAT and FQNNGV. This CDR3 is 14 amino acids long. The germline V and J ends were trimmed by 2 bases and 5 bases, with 13 bases remaining between them. The CDR3: CASSLMGRSDEQYF. The CDR3 DNA reads as TGTGCCAGCAGCTTAATGGGCCGAAGTGACGAGCAGTACTTC.

The chain is built from TRBV27 and TRBJ1-1; no clear D. Looked up from germline, CDR1 is MNHEY and CDR2 is SMNVEV (reference sequence). This CDR3 is built from 13 residues. The germline V and J ends were trimmed by 3 bases and 4 bases, with 9 bases remaining between them. The CDR3 DNA is TGTGCCAGCAGTTTGGCGGACGGCACTGAAGCTTTCTTT. Translated: CASSLADGTEAFF.

This clonotype showed up many times. The chain links TRBV18 to TRBJ2-5, with 10 bases matching TRBD2. This CDR3 comprises 15 residues. Trimming cost V 2 bases and J 4 bases; bases outside gene matches: 4. The germline gives CDR1 KGHSH, CDR2 LQKENI. The DNA of the CDR3 is TGTGCCAGCTCACCAGACACTAGCGGGGTAGAGACCCAGTACTTC. This codes for CASSPDTSGVETQYF.

This clonotype was observed at least ten times. The chain has TRBV20-1 and TRBJ2-7; unclear D gene. Germline V gene data show CDR1 as DFQATT and CDR2 as SNEGSKA (reference sequence). CDR3 size: 11 residues. V gave up 7 bases and J gave up 6 bases, with 13 bases separating them. The CDR3 loop is CSGDSSGEQYF. The CDR3 DNA follows: TGCAGTGGAGATAGTTCGGGCGAGCAGTACTTC.

Details on this clonotype: A much larger clonotype is one base distant, so this may be a read error. This rearrangement joins TRBV6-5 to TRBJ2-7; D is undetermined. In germline, CDR1 is MNHEY, CDR2 SVGAGI. CDR3 length equals 13 residues. With 5 bases removed from V and 5 bases from J, the gap between germline ends came to 13 bases. The CDR3 reads CASSHAPGHEQYF. The CDR3 DNA reads as TGTGCCAGCAGTCACGCACCGGGCCACGAGCAGTACTTC.

This clonotype was detected ten times or more. This CDR3 is CASSHSQGDHTEAFF. CDR3 DNA: TGCGCCAGCAGCCATAGCCAGGGGGATCACACTGAAGCTTTCTTT. The chain recombines TRBV4-1 with TRBJ1-1; the match to TRBD1 covers 7 bases. This CDR3 spans 15 amino acids. With 3 bases clipped from V and 3 bases from J, the junction kept 7 bases outside the gene matches. The germline CDR1 and CDR2 sequences are MGHRA and YSYEKL.

The chain couples TRBV12-3 or TRBV12-4 to TRBJ1-5; D is perhaps TRBD1 (6 bases). Trimming shortened V by 5 bases and J by 3 bases, and 14 bases separated the two germline ends. The CDR3 length is 15 residues. The CDR3 loop reads CASSRGGRNNQPQHF. In nucleotides, the CDR3 is TGTGCCAGCAGTCGGGGGGGGCGAAACAATCAGCCCCAGCATTTT.

The V gene is TRBV18, the J gene TRBJ1-3, with D uncertain. Trimming removed 3 bases from V and 3 bases from J, with 12 bases in between. The CDR3 runs 15 residues. Germline V gene data show CDR1 as KGHSH and CDR2 as LQKENI. The CDR3 coding sequence is TGTGCCAGCTCACCGGGCGTCAGCTATGGAAACACCATATATTTT. Protein sequence: CASSPGVSYGNTIYF.

This clonotype was recorded many times. The chain combines TRBV19 with TRBJ1-1; D might be TRBD1 (6 bases). The V and J ends lost 8 bases and 5 bases respectively, with 12 bases between them. Germline-derived CDR1 and CDR2 are LNHDA and SQIVND (reference sequence). The CDR3 loop spans 12 amino acids. The CDR3, as DNA: TGTGCCAGTGGAAGGGGGGGGACTGAAGCTTTCTTT. Translated: CASGRGGTEAFF.

This clonotype was seen many times. The CDR3 DNA is TGTGCCAGCAGCCCCGGGGGAGGGTCCAACTATGGCTACACCTTC. Amino acid sequence: CASSPGGGSNYGYTF. V gene TRBV7-3 combines with J gene TRBJ1-2; D is perhaps TRBD1 (5 bases). The length of the CDR3 is 15 residues. Germline CDR1 and CDR2: SGHTA and FQGTGA. V was shortened by 5 bases and J by 2 bases, with 15 bases between the two germline ends.

This clonotype showed up many times. A read error is possible here, since a much larger clone lies one base away. The chain is built from TRBV2 and TRBJ2-5; D assignment may be TRBD1 or TRBD2 (5 bases each). The CDR3 is 12 amino acids. The V and J ends lost 3 bases and 5 bases respectively, with 7 bases between them. Germline assignment: CDR1 SNHLY and CDR2 FYNNEI. The CDR3 reads CASSDRDETQYF. CDR3 sequence (DNA): TGTGCCAGCAGTGACAGGGACGAGACCCAGTACTTC.

The table lists this clonotype with many counts. No conserved phenylalanine or tryptophan ends this CDR3, so it is likely a read error. This chain connects TRBV29-1 to TRBJ1-1, with D unclear. Trimming shortened V by 4 bases and J by 1 base, and 10 bases separated the two germline ends. The CDR3 spans 13 residues. Germline V CDR1 and CDR2: SQVTM, ANQGSEA. CDR3 protein: CSVVEFTNTEAFS. CDR3 DNA: TGCAGCGTTGTTGAATTTACGAACACTGAAGCTTTCTCT.

This clonotype was counted many times. The V gene is TRBV4-3, the J gene TRBJ1-2; 8 bases are shared with TRBD1. V lost 3 bases, J lost 5 bases, and 11 bases stayed unmatched. This CDR3 spans 16 amino acids. The germline V gene encodes CDR1 LGHNA and CDR2 YSLEER. CDR3 nucleotides: TGCGCCAGCAGCCAGGAAGACAGGGGCGAGAAATATGGCTACACCTTC. This codes for CASSQEDRGEKYGYTF.